These T cell receptor beta chains were read from a single sample in a study of T cells after yellow fever vaccination. MiXCR, applied by TCRdb to the 5' RACE reads, yields one record per CDR3 protein. Of 300,000 to 450,000 distinct CDR3 sequences listed, less than 9.5% were seen once; the top ten hold approximately 18%. Here the sequenced sample was PBMCs, taken about 49 days after the first yellow fever vaccination. The receptors come from a man aged 18 to 29 who received the YFV17D yellow fever vaccine. The CDR3 runs from the conserved cysteine through the conserved F or W. Fields, in order: V gene, J gene, CDR3 protein.

TRBV6-2/TRBV6-3	TRBJ2-7	CASSYPPGRREQYF
TRBV5-1	TRBJ2-3	CASSLPTGGPPDTQYF
TRBV5-1	TRBJ2-4	CASSFGTPLAKNIQYF
TRBV5-1	TRBJ2-6	CASSLAPGANVLTF
TRBV20-1	TRBJ2-3	CSAITSGSTDTQYF
TRBV5-4	TRBJ1-6	CASSFTLVGAPLHF
TRBV5-1	TRBJ1-3	CASSWDGSSGNTIYF
TRBV20-1	TRBJ2-5	CSALVGGETQYF
TRBV20-1	TRBJ1-2	CSAPPGRSGYTF
TRBV12-3/TRBV12-4	TRBJ2-2	CASNNRTGGSANTGELFF
TRBV12-3/TRBV12-4	TRBJ2-5	CASTPNGVETQYF
TRBV7-9	TRBJ2-1	CASIPGGSYNEQFF
TRBV5-1	TRBJ1-2	CASSLSGTYGYTF
TRBV11-2	TRBJ2-6	CASSFQVWGANVLTF
TRBV20-1	TRBJ1-5	CCAGKAPSDQPQHF
TRBV4-1	TRBJ1-1	CASSQDLGMNTEAFF
TRBV20-1	TRBJ2-5	CSARAPGRARVRETQYF
TRBV11-2	TRBJ2-1	CASSLTAGEQFF
TRBV5-1	TRBJ2-3	CASSSYTDTQYF
TRBV5-1	TRBJ2-1	CASSPPLAAISYNEQFF
TRBV27	TRBJ1-3	CASSPHRAFTGNTIYF
TRBV20-1	TRBJ2-2	CSATGLAPGELFF
TRBV7-9	TRBJ2-5	CASSLNGLRETQYF
TRBV7-9	TRBJ1-6	CASSLARDSDTNSPLHF
TRBV27	TRBJ2-2	CASSRTGHAGELFF
TRBV5-1	TRBJ1-1	CASSSVDRGIRLYTEAFF
TRBV5-1	TRBJ2-3	CASSSDSYTDTQYF
TRBV24-1	TRBJ2-5	CATSDFAGGTSETQYF
TRBV7-2	TRBJ2-5	CASSFGGFQETQYF
TRBV12-3/TRBV12-4	TRBJ1-2	CASSKAGQNYGYTF
TRBV5-1	TRBJ1-2	CASGLTGAVGGYTF
TRBV6-2/TRBV6-3	TRBJ2-1	CASSYPTSGSYNEQFF
TRBV5-4	TRBJ1-1	CASSLAQEYTEAFF
TRBV5-1	TRBJ1-3	CASIGGRQTDGNTIYF
TRBV7-2	TRBJ2-7	CASSQGTSGSSYEQYF
TRBV5-1	TRBJ2-1	CASSLDGQGEDEQFF
TRBV7-8	TRBJ1-2	CASSLWKIYGYTF
TRBV7-9	TRBJ2-7	CASIPGQGLWEQYF
TRBV7-6	TRBJ1-1	CASSLRGQGKGNTEAFF
TRBV28	TRBJ2-5	CASSPSPGIQETQYF
TRBV20-1	TRBJ2-4	CSARSPGQGNIQYF
TRBV19	TRBJ2-3	CASSLQSLTDTQYF